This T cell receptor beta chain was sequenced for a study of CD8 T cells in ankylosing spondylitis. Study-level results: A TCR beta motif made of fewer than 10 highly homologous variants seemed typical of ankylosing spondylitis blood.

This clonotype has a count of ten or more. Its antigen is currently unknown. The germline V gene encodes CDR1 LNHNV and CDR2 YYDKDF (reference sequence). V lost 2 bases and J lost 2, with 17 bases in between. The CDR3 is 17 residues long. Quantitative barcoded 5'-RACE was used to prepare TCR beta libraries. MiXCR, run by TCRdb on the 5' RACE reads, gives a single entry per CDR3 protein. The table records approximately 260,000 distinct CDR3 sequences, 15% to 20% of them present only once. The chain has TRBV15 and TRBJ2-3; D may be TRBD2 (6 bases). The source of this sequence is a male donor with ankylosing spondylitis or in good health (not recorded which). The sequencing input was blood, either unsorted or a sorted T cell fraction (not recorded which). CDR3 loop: CATSRPWDSEDTDTQYF. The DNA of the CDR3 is TGTGCCACCAGCAGACCCTGGGACTCGGAAGACACAGATACGCAGTATTTT.